Presented here are 20 T cell receptor beta chains from one specimen sequenced in a study of blood T cell repertoires in COVID-19. The table came from immunoSEQ multiplex PCR; TCRdb's copy has only in-frame clones and leaves some out. This repertoire shows a few hundred thousand clones, about 86% found once; its top ten account for about 3.8%. The sample was PBMCs or T cells enriched from blood (not recorded which). These TCRs come from a woman between 35 and 50 years old with acute COVID-19.

The chain is built from TRBV6-5 and TRBJ1-1; D call uncertain. V shed 4 bases and J shed 4 bases, with 10 bases lying between them. Germline V CDR1 and CDR2: MNHEY, SVGAGI. This CDR3 contains 13 residues. The CDR3 region has the DNA TGTGCCAGCAGTTTGCGTACCTCCACTGAAGCTTTCTTT. This encodes CASSLRTSTEAFF.

This sequence joins TRBV24-1 and TRBJ2-5; a weak D match, TRBD1 (6 bases). The CDR3 is made up of 15 amino acids. V was shortened by 6 bases and J by 3 bases, with 16 bases between the two germline ends. Germline-derived CDR1 and CDR2 are KGHDR and SFDVKD. The CDR3 bases are TGTGCCACCAGTACCCGTCGGGCAGGGGAAGAGACCCAGTACTTC. Translation gives CATSTRRAGEETQYF.

This sequence joins TRBV15 and TRBJ1-5, with 7 bases matching TRBD1. The CDR3 loop spans 16 amino acids. Trimming cost V 0 bases and J 7 bases; bases outside gene matches: 9. Germline V gives CDR1 LNHNV, CDR2 YYDKDF (reference sequence). Here the CDR3 reads CATSRDPKLQGQPQHF. The CDR3 bases are TGTGCCACCAGCAGAGATCCAAAGTTACAGGGGCAGCCCCAGCATTTT.

The J gene is TRBJ2-1, the V gene TRBV21-1; no check of the table's D call, TRBD2, against the DNA was made. TRBV21-1 is tagged as a pseudogene. The CDR3 sequence is 15 residues long. Written as DNA, the CDR3 is TGTGCCAGCAACCCCGAGAGGCGGGGCTACAATGAGCAGTTCTTC. Translating it yields CASNPERRGYNEQFF.

This clone appeared many times. The chain has TRBV7-2 and TRBJ2-7, with 14 bases aligning to TRBD2. The V gene's germline CDR1 is SGHTA and CDR2 FQGNSA. The length of the CDR3 is 14 residues. Trimming took 5 bases from V and 6 from J; bases not matched to a gene: 3. The CDR3 region is CASSPGLAGGEQYF. The CDR3 DNA reads as TGTGCCAGCAGCCCCGGACTAGCGGGGGGCGAGCAGTACTTC. Variable domain in full (rest from reference TRBV7-2 and TRBJ2-7): GAGVSQSPSNKVTEKGKDVELRCDPISGHTALYWYRQSLGQGLEFLIYFQGNSAPDKSGLPSDRFSAERTGGSVSTLTIQRTQQEDSAVYLCASSPGLAGGEQYFGPGTRLTVT.

The V and J genes are TRBV12-3 or TRBV12-4 and TRBJ1-3, with D unresolved. The V and J ends lost 6 bases and 0 bases respectively, with 3 bases between them. The CDR3 is made up of 12 amino acids. The CDR3 loop reads CASSISGNTIYF. CDR3 bases: TGTGCCAGCAGCATCTCTGGAAACACCATATATTTT.

V is TRBV29-1 and J is TRBJ2-7, with 12 bases lining up with TRBD2. The CDR3 totals 17 residues. With V trimmed by 6 bases and J by 5 bases, 17 bases remained unmatched. From germline, CDR1 is SQVTM and CDR2 ANQGSEA. The CDR3 reads CSVNSGTSGPWANEQYF. The CDR3, as DNA: TGCAGCGTGAACTCCGGGACTAGCGGGCCCTGGGCGAACGAGCAGTACTTC.

The rearrangement uses TRBV29-1 and TRBJ2-5; a weak D match, TRBD1 (6 bases). From germline, CDR1 is SQVTM and CDR2 ANQGSEA. The CDR3 covers 16 residues. Trimming left V 1 base short and J 2 bases short, with 17 bases between. DNA of the CDR3: TGCAGCGTTGAAGGTCTGGCAGGGGTCGTACAAGAGACCCAGTACTTC. It is translated as CSVEGLAGVVQETQYF.

V gene TRBV6-1 combines with J gene TRBJ2-7; D possibly corresponds to TRBD2 (7 bases). CDR1 MNHNS and CDR2 SASEGT come from the germline V gene. This CDR3 contains 15 residues. With 0 bases removed from V and 2 bases from J, the gap between germline ends came to 11 bases. CDR3 DNA: TGTGCCAGCAGTGAAGCTGGCGGGGGCCCCTACGAGCAGTACTTC. As protein: CASSEAGGGPYEQYF.

V and J are TRBV4-1 and TRBJ2-2; 11 bases agree with TRBD2. The germline CDR1 and CDR2 sequences are MGHRA and YSYEKL. With 3 bases clipped from V and 0 bases from J, the junction kept 6 bases outside the gene matches. The CDR3 has 18 amino acids. CDR3 in DNA: TGCGCCAGCAGCCAGGGGGGGGGACTAGCGGCGAACACCGGGGAGCTGTTTTTT. Residues: CASSQGGGLAANTGELFF.

This clone was seen just once. The gene calls are TRBV28 and TRBJ2-1; 10 bases fit TRBD2. The CDR3 has 19 amino acids. Germline lookup yields CDR1 MDHEN and CDR2 SYDVKM. Germline trimming cut 6 bases from V and 5 bases from J; bases unmatched to any gene: 19. CDR3 amino acids: CASRYSLGLAGANDNEQFF. In DNA form, the CDR3 reads TGTGCCAGCAGATATTCCCTGGGGCTAGCGGGAGCTAACGACAATGAGCAGTTCTTC.

The V gene is TRBV5-1, the J gene TRBJ2-1, with 7 bases identical to TRBD1. This CDR3 has 15 residues. CDR1 is SGHRS, CDR2 YFSETQ, per germline. V was clipped by 5 bases and J by 7 bases; unmatched bases: 12. The CDR3: CASRPGQETGNEQFF. DNA for the CDR3: TGCGCCAGCAGACCCGGACAGGAGACTGGAAATGAGCAGTTCTTC.

This sequence joins TRBV10-3 and TRBJ1-1; the D is unclear. The V end lost 8 bases, the J end lost 0 bases, and 10 bases lay between the germline ends. The CDR3 spans 13 residues. Looked up from germline, CDR1 is ENHRY and CDR2 is SYGVKD. For the CDR3, the DNA is TGTGCCATCTGGGCAGGTCTGAACACTGAAGCTTTCTTT. This codes for CAIWAGLNTEAFF.

This clone appeared a few times. The chain recombines TRBV28 with TRBJ1-2; D may be TRBD1 (5 bases). V lost 4 bases and J 4 bases, leaving 13 bases between the germline ends. CDR3 size: 14 residues. The germline V gene has CDR1 MDHEN and CDR2 SYDVKM. The CDR3 loop is CASSSPGRTYGYTF. The DNA for the CDR3 is TGTGCCAGCAGTTCCCCAGGGAGGACCTATGGCTACACCTTC.

This chain uses TRBV7-9 with TRBJ1-1, with D unclear. The V gene lost 1 base and the J gene lost 11 bases, with 11 bases spanning the gap. Germline CDR1 and CDR2: SEHNR and FQNEAQ (reference sequence). There are 12 residues in the CDR3. As DNA, the CDR3 is TGTGCCAGCAGCTTAGGAGGCTTCGCCGCTTTCTTT. Amino acid sequence: CASSLGGFAAFF.

This chain links TRBV29-1 with TRBJ2-7; 8 positions agree with TRBD2. Germline CDR1 reads SQVTM; CDR2 reads ANQGSEA. The CDR3 contains 16 residues. The V segment lost 4 bases and the J segment 5 bases; nucleotides outside the gene matches: 16. CDR3: CSVVGGSGVAWDEQYF. For the CDR3, the DNA is TGCAGCGTTGTAGGGGGTAGCGGGGTTGCGTGGGACGAGCAGTACTTC.

This sequence joins TRBV5-5 and TRBJ1-1; possible D gene TRBD1, 6 bases. Per germline, CDR1 SGHKS and CDR2 YYEKEE (reference sequence). V lost 0 bases, J lost 5 bases, and 17 bases lay in between. The CDR3 has 16 amino acids. In DNA form, the CDR3 reads TGTGCCAGCAGCTTGGGGGTAACAGGGTCTGGGACTGAAGCTTTCTTT. This translates into CASSLGVTGSGTEAFF. The full variable domain, completed using reference TRBV5-5 and TRBJ1-1, is DAGVTQSPTHLIKTRGQQVTLRCSPISGHKSVSWYQQVLGQGPQFIFQYYEKEERGRGNFPDRFSARQFPNYSSELNVNALLLGDSALYLCASSLGVTGSGTEAFFGQGTRLTVV.

The chain joins TRBV5-5 to TRBJ2-5; 9 positions match TRBD2. Per germline, CDR1 SGHKS and CDR2 YYEKEE (reference sequence). Trimming took 7 bases from V and 3 from J; bases not matched to a gene: 4. The CDR3 has 13 amino acids. CDR3 DNA: TGTGCCAGCGAGTTAGCGGGAGAAGAGACCCAGTACTTC. It codes for CASELAGEETQYF.

This clone has only a few counts. V gene TRBV7-9 combines with J gene TRBJ2-7, with 7 bases aligning to TRBD2. Germline CDR1 and CDR2: SEHNR and FQNEAQ (reference sequence). The trim removed 4 bases at V and 3 bases at J, leaving 6 bases unmatched. The CDR3 is 14 amino acids. The CDR3 DNA reads TGTGCCAGCAGCTCAGTGGCTAGCGGCTACGAGCAGTACTTC. Residues: CASSSVASGYEQYF.

V and J are TRBV2 and TRBJ1-1; D might be TRBD1 (5 bases). The CDR3 consists of 14 residues. The germline CDR1 and CDR2 sequences are SNHLY and FYNNEI. Trimming took 6 bases from V and 6 from J, leaving 17 bases between them. The CDR3 sequence: CASSRQGAISEAFF. The CDR3 coding sequence is TGTGCCAGCAGCCGACAAGGGGCGATCTCTGAAGCTTTCTTT.